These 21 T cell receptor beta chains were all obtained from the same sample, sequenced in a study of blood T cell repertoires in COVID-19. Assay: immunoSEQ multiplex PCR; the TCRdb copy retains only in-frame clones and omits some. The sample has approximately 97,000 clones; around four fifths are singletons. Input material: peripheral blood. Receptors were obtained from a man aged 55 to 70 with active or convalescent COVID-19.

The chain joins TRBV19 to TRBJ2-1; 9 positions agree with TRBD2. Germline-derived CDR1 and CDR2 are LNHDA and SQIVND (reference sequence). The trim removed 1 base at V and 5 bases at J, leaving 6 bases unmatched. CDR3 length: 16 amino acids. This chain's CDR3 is CASSIGGSGSHNEQFF. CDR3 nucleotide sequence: TGTGCCAGTAGTATAGGGGGTAGCGGGAGTCACAATGAGCAGTTCTTC.

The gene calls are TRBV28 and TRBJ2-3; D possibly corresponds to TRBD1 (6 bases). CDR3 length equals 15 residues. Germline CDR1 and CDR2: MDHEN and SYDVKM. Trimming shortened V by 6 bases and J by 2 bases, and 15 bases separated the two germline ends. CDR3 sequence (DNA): TGTGCCAGCAGCCCTGAGGGACACCTCACAGATACGCAGTATTTT. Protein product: CASSPEGHLTDTQYF.

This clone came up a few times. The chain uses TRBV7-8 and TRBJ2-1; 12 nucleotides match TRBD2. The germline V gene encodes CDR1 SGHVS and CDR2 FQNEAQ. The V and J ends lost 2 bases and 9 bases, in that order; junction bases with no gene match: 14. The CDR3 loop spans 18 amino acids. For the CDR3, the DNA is TGTGCCAGCAGCTTATTCCCTTCGACTAGCGGGAGAGGGGGTGAGCAGTTCTTC. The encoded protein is CASSLFPSTSGRGGEQFF.

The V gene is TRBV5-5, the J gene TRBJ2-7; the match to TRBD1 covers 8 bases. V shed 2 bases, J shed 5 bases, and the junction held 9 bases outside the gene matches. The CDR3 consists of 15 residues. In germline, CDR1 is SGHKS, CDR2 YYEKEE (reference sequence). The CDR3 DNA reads TGTGCCAGCAGCTTTCAGGACAGGGACTTAAACGAGCAGTACTTC. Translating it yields CASSFQDRDLNEQYF.

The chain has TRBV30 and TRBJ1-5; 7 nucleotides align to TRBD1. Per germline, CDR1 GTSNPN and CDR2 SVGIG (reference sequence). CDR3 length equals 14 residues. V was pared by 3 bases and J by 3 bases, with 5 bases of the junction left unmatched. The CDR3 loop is CAWRGTAHNQPQHF. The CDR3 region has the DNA TGTGCCTGGAGGGGGACAGCCCACAATCAGCCCCAGCATTTT.

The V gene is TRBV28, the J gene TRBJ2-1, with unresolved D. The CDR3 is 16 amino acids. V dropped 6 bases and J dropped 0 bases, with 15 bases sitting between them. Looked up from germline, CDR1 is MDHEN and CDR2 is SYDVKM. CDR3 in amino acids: CASSGLSGSSYNEQFF. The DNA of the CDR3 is TGTGCCAGCAGCGGATTATCAGGAAGCTCCTACAATGAGCAGTTCTTC.

The CDR3 DNA sequence: TGTGCCAGCAGCCCGGGACAAGAGGAAAAACTGTTTTTT. Residues: CASSPGQEEKLFF. The chain has TRBV7-6 and TRBJ1-4; D might be TRBD1 (6 bases). Per germline, CDR1 SGHVS and CDR2 FNYEAQ. The ends were cut back, 5 bases at V and 8 bases at J, with 12 bases in the middle. The CDR3 totals 13 residues.

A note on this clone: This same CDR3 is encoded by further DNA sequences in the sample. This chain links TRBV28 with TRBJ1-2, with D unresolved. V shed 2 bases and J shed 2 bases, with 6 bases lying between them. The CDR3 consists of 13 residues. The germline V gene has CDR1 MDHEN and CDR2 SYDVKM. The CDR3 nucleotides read TGTGCCAGCAGTTTAGGTCAGAACTATGGCTACACCTTC. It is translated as CASSLGQNYGYTF.

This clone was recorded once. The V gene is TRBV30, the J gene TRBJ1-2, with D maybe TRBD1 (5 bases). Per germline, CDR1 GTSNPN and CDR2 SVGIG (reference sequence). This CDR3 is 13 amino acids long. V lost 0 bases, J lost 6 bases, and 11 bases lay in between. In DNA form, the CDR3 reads TGTGCCTGGAGTGTGGGGCTTGGTGATGGCTACACCTTC. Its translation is CAWSVGLGDGYTF.

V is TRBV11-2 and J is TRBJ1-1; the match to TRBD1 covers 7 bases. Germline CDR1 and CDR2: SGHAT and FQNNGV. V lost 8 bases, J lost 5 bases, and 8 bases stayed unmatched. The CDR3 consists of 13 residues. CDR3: CASDRQGGTEAFF. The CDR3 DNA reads TGTGCCAGCGACCGACAGGGAGGTACTGAAGCTTTCTTT.

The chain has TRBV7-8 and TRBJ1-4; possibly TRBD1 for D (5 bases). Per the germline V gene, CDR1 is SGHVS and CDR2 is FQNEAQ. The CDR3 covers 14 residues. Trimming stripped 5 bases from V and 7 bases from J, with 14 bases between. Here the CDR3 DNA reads TGTGCCAGCAGCGGCGACAGTATTCGTGAAAAACTGTTTTTT. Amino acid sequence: CASSGDSIREKLFF.

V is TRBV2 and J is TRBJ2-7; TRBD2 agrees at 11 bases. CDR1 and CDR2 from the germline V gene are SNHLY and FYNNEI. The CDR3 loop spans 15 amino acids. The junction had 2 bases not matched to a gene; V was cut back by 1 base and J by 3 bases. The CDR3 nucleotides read TGTGCCAGCAGTGAAGACCTAGCGGGAGGCTACGAGCAGTACGTC. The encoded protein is CASSEDLAGGYEQYV.

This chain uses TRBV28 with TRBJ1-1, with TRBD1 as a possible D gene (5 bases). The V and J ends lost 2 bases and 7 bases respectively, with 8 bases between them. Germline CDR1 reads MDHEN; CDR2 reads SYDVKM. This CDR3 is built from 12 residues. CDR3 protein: CASSLDSFEAFF. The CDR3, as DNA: TGTGCCAGCAGTTTAGACAGTTTTGAAGCTTTCTTT.

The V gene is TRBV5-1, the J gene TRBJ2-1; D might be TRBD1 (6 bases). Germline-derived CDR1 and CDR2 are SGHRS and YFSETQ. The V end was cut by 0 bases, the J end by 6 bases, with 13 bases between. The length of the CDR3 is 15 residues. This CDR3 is CASSLAVGTPNEQFF. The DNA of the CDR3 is TGCGCCAGCAGCTTGGCCGTCGGGACACCCAATGAGCAGTTCTTC.

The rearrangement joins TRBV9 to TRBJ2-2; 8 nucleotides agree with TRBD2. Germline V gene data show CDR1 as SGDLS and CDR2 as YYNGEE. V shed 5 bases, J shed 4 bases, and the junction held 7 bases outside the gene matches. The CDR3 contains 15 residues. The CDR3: CASSGIRGGTGELFF. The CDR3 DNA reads TGTGCCAGCAGTGGTATACGGGGGGGCACCGGGGAGCTGTTTTTT.

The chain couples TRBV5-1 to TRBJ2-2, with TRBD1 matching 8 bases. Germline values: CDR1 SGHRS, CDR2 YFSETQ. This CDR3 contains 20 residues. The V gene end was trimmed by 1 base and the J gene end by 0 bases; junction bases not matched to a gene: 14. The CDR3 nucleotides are TGCGCCAGCAGCTTGAGGATCCCCCAGGGGGCTGTAGCGAACACCGGGGAGCTGTTTTTT. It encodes CASSLRIPQGAVANTGELFF.

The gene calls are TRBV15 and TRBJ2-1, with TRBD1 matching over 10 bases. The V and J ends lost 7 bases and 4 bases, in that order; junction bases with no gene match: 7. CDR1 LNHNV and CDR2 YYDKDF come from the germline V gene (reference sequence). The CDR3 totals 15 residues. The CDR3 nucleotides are TGTGCCACCAACGCCCGGGACAGGGGTTACAATGAGCAGTTCTTC. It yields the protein CATNARDRGYNEQFF.

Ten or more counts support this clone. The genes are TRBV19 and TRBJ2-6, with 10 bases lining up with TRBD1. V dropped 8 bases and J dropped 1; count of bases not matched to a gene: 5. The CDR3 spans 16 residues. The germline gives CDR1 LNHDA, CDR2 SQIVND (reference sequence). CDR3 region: CASGTGAASGANVLTF. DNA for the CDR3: TGTGCCAGTGGGACAGGGGCTGCTTCTGGGGCCAACGTCCTGACTTTC.

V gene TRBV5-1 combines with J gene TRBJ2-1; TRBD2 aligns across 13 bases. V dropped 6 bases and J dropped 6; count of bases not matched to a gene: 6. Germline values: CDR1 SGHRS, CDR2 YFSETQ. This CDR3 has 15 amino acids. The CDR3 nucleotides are TGCGCCAGCACCCCCGGGACTAGCGGGGTCAATGAGCAGTTCTTC. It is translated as CASTPGTSGVNEQFF.

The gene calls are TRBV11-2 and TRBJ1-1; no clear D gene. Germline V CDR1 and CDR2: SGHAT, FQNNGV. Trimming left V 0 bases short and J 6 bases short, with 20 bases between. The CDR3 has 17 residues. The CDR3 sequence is CASSLEWSTRLGAEAFF. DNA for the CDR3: TGTGCCAGCAGCTTAGAGTGGTCAACCAGACTAGGCGCTGAAGCTTTCTTT.

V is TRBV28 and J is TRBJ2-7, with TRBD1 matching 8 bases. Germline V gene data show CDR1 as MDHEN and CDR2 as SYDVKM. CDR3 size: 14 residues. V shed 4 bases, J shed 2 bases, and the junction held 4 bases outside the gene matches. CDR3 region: CASSSGTGPYEQYF. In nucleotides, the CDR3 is TGTGCCAGCAGTTCCGGGACAGGCCCCTACGAGCAGTACTTC. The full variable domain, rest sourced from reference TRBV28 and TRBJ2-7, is DVKVTQSSRYLVKRTGEKVFLECVQDMDHENMFWYRQDPGLGLRLIYFSYDVKMKEKGDIPEGYSVSREKKERFSLILESASTNQTSMYLCASSSGTGPYEQYFGPGTRLTVT.